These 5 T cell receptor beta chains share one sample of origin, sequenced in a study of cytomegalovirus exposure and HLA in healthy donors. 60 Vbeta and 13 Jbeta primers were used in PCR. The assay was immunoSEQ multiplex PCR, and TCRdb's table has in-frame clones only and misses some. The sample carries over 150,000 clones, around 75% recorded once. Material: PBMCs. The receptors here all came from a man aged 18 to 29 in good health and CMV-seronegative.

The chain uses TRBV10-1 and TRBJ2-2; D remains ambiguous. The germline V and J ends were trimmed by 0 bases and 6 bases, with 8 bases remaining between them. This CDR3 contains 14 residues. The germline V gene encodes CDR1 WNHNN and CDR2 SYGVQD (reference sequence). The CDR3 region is CASSESIVAGELFF. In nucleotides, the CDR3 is TGCGCCAGCAGTGAGTCGATAGTGGCCGGGGAGCTGTTTTTT.

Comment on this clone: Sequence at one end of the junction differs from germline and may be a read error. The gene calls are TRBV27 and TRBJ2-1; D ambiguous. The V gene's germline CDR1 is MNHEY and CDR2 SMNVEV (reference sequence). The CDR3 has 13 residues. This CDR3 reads CASSLFSHNEQFF. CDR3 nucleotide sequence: TGTGCCAGCAGTTTATTCTCCCACAATGAGCAGTTCTTC.

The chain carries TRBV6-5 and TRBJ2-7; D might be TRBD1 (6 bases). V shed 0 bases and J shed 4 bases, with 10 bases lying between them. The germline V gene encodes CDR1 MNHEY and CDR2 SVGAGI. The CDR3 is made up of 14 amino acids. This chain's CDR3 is CASSYSGTSYEQYF. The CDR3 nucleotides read TGTGCCAGCAGTTACTCCGGGACATCGTACGAGCAGTACTTC.

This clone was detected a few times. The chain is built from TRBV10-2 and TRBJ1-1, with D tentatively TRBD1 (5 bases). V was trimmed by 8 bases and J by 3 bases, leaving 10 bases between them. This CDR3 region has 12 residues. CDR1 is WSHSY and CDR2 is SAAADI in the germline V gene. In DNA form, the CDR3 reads TGCGCCAGCGGGGGGGGAGACACTGAAGCTTTCTTT. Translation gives CASGGGDTEAFF.

The CDR3 loop is CASSQDQGSSYNEQFF. DNA of the CDR3: TGTGCCAGCAGCCAGGACCAGGGGAGCTCCTACAATGAGCAGTTCTTC. The genes are TRBV14 and TRBJ2-1; perhaps TRBD1 as D (6 bases). V was shortened by 3 bases and J by 0 bases, with 12 bases between the two germline ends. Germline V gene data show CDR1 as SGHDN and CDR2 as FVKESK. This CDR3 contains 16 residues.